This T cell receptor beta chain is from a study of T cells after yellow fever vaccination. In TCRdb, the 5' RACE reads were re-called with MiXCR into one record per CDR3 protein. The data show some 240,000 distinct CDR3 sequences, 3.6% seen once. Deletions cut 7 bases from V and 5 bases from J, with 26 bases between. The CDR3 has 18 amino acids. Regarding the study as a whole: Post-booster repertoires contained most primary-vaccination clones again (roughly 96% CD4, less than 90% CD8). Contamination by abundant bulk-population clonotypes could be present in FACS-sorted repertoires. Faster peaking, at day 5 versus 15, marked a secondary response that was weaker.

This clonotype was recorded at least ten times. Its antigen is still unknown. V and J are TRBV12-3 or TRBV12-4 and TRBJ2-2, with D perhaps TRBD1 or TRBD2 (5 bases each). The source was PBMCs, collected 15 days after the yellow fever booster vaccination. The origin of this receptor is a man aged 18 to 29 who received the YFV17D yellow fever vaccine. The DNA of the CDR3 is TGTGCCAGCACCCCTAAGGCGGCGTTGGGGGTTGGGACCGGGGAGCTGTTTTTT. Translation: CASTPKAALGVGTGELFF.